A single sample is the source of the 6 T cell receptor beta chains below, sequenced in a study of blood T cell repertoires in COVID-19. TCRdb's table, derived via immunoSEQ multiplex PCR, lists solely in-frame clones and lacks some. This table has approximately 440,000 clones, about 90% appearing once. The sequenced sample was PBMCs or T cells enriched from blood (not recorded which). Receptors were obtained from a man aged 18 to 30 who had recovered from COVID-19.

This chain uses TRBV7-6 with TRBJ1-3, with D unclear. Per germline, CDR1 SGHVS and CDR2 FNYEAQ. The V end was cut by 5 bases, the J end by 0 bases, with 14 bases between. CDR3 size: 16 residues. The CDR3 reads CASSPVTHHSGNTIYF. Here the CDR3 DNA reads TGTGCCAGCAGCCCCGTGACACACCACTCTGGAAACACCATATATTTT.

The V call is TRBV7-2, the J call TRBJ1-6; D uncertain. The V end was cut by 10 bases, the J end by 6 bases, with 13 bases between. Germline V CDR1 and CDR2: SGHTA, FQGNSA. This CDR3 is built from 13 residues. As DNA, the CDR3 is TGTGCCAAAACGGGAGGCCCTAATTCACCCCTCCACTTT. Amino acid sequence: CAKTGGPNSPLHF.

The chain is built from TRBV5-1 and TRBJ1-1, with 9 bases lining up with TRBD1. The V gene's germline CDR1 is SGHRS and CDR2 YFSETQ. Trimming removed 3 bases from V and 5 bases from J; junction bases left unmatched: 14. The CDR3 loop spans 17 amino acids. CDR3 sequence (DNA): TGCGCCAGCAGCTATGGTGCGGGACAGGGTAGGAGGACTGAAGCTTTCTTT. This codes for CASSYGAGQGRRTEAFF.

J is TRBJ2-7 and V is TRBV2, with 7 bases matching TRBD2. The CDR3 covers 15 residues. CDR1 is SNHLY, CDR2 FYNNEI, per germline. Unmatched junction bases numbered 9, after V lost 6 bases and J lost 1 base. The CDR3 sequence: CASRVMGEGSYEQYF. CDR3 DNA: TGTGCCAGCAGAGTAATGGGGGAGGGGTCCTACGAGCAGTACTTC.

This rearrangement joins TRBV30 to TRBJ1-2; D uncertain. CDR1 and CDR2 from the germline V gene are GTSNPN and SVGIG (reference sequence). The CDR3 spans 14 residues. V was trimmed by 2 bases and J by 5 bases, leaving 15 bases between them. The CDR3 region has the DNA TGTGCCTGGAGTAGGGAAGGACGGGGATATGGCTACACCTTC. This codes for CAWSREGRGYGYTF.

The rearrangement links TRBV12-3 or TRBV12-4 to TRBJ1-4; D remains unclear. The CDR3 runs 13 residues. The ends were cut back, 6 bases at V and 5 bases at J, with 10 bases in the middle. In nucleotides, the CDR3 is TGTGCCAGCAGGAGGATAGAAAATGAAAAACTGTTTTTT. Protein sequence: CASRRIENEKLFF.